Listed below are T cell receptor beta chains from one sample, sequenced in a study of graft-versus-host responses after intestinal transplantation. Sequencing used immunoSEQ multiplex PCR; TCRdb keeps in-frame clones, though not all of them. The sample holds several thousand clones, 20% to 30% seen once. The sequences come from alloreactive CD4+ T cells from a mixed lymphocyte reaction culture, collected before intestinal transplant. The source is a human patient who received an intestinal transplant. Each CDR3 is given with its conserved first and last residue. The order of the fields is J gene, D gene, V gene, clone size, CDR3 length, CDR3 DNA, CDR3 protein. A D gene is named only where the DNA matches it firmly. The size entry is marked missing in some rows and otherwise reads once, few, many or a size class.

>TRBJ2-4|NA|TRBV6-5|few|14
TGTGCCAGCAGTTCACTAGGGAGAGGTAACATTCAGTACTTC
CASSSLGRGNIQYF
>TRBJ2-7|TRBD2|TRBV6-6|NA|14
TGTGCCAGCAGTAGAGCCGGGGGGGCCTACGAGCAGTACTTC
CASSRAGGAYEQYF
>TRBJ1-1|NA|TRBV29-1|medium-sized|12
TGCAGCGTTTCGGACGGGAACACTGAAGCTTTCTTT
CSVSDGNTEAFF
>TRBJ2-7|TRBD1|TRBV30|few|15
TGTGCCAGCAGTTACCAGGGACAGGGGAGCGACGAGCAGTACTTC
CASSYQGQGSDEQYF
>TRBJ2-7|NA|TRBV28|few|16
TGTGCCAGCAGTTCCGACGGACAGCCTAGCTCCTACGAGCAGTACTTC
CASSSDGQPSSYEQYF
>TRBJ1-6|NA|TRBV28|NA|16
TGTGCCAGCAGTTCCCCGGGACACAGTGCCTATTCACCCCTCCACTTT
CASSSPGHSAYSPLHF
>TRBJ1-6|NA|TRBV7-8|NA|16
TGTGCCAGCAGCTTAGTGGCATGGACACTCAATTCACCCCTCCACTTT
CASSLVAWTLNSPLHF
>TRBJ1-1|NA|TRBV28|few|14
TGTGCCAGCAGTTTATGGGGCACGAACACTGAAGCTTTCTTT
CASSLWGTNTEAFF
>TRBJ2-7|NA|TRBV23-1|NA|17
TGCGCCAGCAGTCCCCCGAGGACGGCCCCCCTCTCCTACGAGCAGTACTTC
CASSPPRTAPLSYEQYF
>TRBJ1-2|NA|TRBV29-1|NA|16
TGCAGCGTTGTTTCTAGGGGTGCTCCTACTAACTATGGCTACACCTTC
CSVVSRGAPTNYGYTF
>TRBJ2-1|TRBD2|TRBV30|NA|13
TGTGCCTGGAGTTTAGCGGGAGCCAATGAGCAGTTCTTC
CAWSLAGANEQFF
>TRBJ1-5|TRBD1|TRBV5-4|NA|16
TGTGCCAGCAGCTCAAGGGACAGGGGGGTGAATCAGCCCCAGCATTTT
CASSSRDRGVNQPQHF
>TRBJ2-7|TRBD2|TRBV7-9|medium-sized|15
TGTGCCAGCAGCTCACCGGGACTAGCTATCTACGAGCAGTACTTC
CASSSPGLAIYEQYF
>TRBJ1-1|NA|TRBV6-5|few|14
TGTGCCAGCAGTTACTCGACTGGGTTTGGTGAAGCTTTCTTT
CASSYSTGFGEAFF
>TRBJ2-5|NA|TRBV6-6|few|16
TGTGCCAGCAGTTACTTCAATTTACAGGGGGGGGAGACCCAGTACTTC
CASSYFNLQGGETQYF
>TRBJ2-7|TRBD2|TRBV7-9|large|14
TGTGCCAGCAGCTTATCGGGACTAGCCAACGAGCAGTACTTC
CASSLSGLANEQYF
>TRBJ2-1|TRBD2|TRBV7-2|few|13
TGTGCCAGCAGCTTAGTTCGGGGGGAGCACATGTTCTTC
CASSLVRGEHMFF
>TRBJ2-2|NA|TRBV11-3|few|13
TGTGCCAGCAGCTCGCAGGGGACCGGGGAGCTGTTTTTT
CASSSQGTGELFF
>TRBJ1-1|NA|TRBV7-9|NA|12
TGTGCCAGCAGCTTCGACCTCCTGCGAGCTTTCTTT
CASSFDLLRAFF
>TRBJ2-3|NA|TRBV7-3|medium-sized|15
TGTGCCAGCAGCTTAATGGCGGCCAAAAGGGATACGCAGTATTTT
CASSLMAAKRDTQYF
>TRBJ2-7|NA|TRBV7-9|NA|14
TGTGCCAGCAGCTCCGGGACATATTCCTACGAGCAGTACTTC
CASSSGTYSYEQYF
>TRBJ2-2|NA|TRBV11-3|NA|15
TGTGCCAGCAGCTTAACGACAGCAAACACCGGGGAGCTGTTTTTT
CASSLTTANTGELFF
>TRBJ2-5|NA|TRBV3-1/TRBV3-2|medium-sized|9
TGTGAGGGCCAAGAGACCCAGTACTTC
CEGQETQYF
>TRBJ2-7|NA|TRBV27|NA|15
TGTGCCAGCAGTCTCCTGGGGGCGGCGGACGGGGAGCAGTACTTC
CASSLLGAADGEQYF
>TRBJ2-1|NA|TRBV7-3|few|15
TGTGCCAGCAGCTTAATTAGCGGAACAACAAATGAGCAGTTCTTC
CASSLISGTTNEQFF
>TRBJ1-2|NA|TRBV7-9|medium-sized|14
TGTGCCAGCAGCTTGGTGGCAGGGCAATATGGCTACACCTTC
CASSLVAGQYGYTF
>TRBJ1-3|NA|TRBV18|few|14
TGTGCCAGCTCACCACAAAGCTCTGGAAACACCATATATTTT
CASSPQSSGNTIYF
>TRBJ2-1|NA|TRBV6-5|few|13
TGTGCCAGCAGGTCCCCCCCGGGGAATGAGCAGTTCTTC
CASRSPPGNEQFF
>TRBJ2-7|NA|TRBV7-9|medium-sized|14
TGTGCCAGCAGCTTCGACGGGTATGTGGACGAGCAGTACTTC
CASSFDGYVDEQYF
>TRBJ2-7|NA|TRBV7-8|NA|14
TGTGCCAGCAGCTCGAGGGACGGCTCCTACGAGCAGTACTTC
CASSSRDGSYEQYF
>TRBJ2-4|TRBD2|TRBV19|NA|13
TGTGCCAGTAGAGGGACTAATAAAAACATTCAGTACTTC
CASRGTNKNIQYF
>TRBJ2-7|TRBD2|TRBV5-1|few|15
TGCGCCAGCAGCTTAGTTAGCGGGAGAAAAAACGAGCAGTACTTC
CASSLVSGRKNEQYF
>TRBJ1-3|NA|TRBV7-2|few|16
TGTGCCAGCAGCTTAGTATGGGGCTTCTCTGGAAACACCATATATTTT
CASSLVWGFSGNTIYF
>TRBJ2-7|TRBD1|TRBV7-8|few|13
TGTGCCAGCAGGGGACAGGGGACCTACGAGCAGTACTTC
CASRGQGTYEQYF
>TRBJ2-2|NA|TRBV30|NA|13
TGTGCCTGGAGTGTACGAGCTGGCGGGGAGCTGTTTTTT
CAWSVRAGGELFF
>TRBJ2-5|NA|TRBV27|few|13
TGTGCCAGCAGACAGGGCAACCAAGAGACCCAGTACTTC
CASRQGNQETQYF
>TRBJ2-7|TRBD1|TRBV18|few|15
TGTGCCAGCTCACCACCGAGACAGGGGGACTACGAGCAGTACTTC
CASSPPRQGDYEQYF
>TRBJ2-7|NA|TRBV11-2|medium-sized|14
TGTGCCAGCAGCTTTTTGGGGGGACCCTACGAGCAGTACTTC
CASSFLGGPYEQYF
>TRBJ2-7|NA|TRBV6-6|many|14
TGTGCCAGCAGTTACTCAACTGCGAAGAACGAGCAGTACTTC
CASSYSTAKNEQYF
>TRBJ2-7|TRBD2|TRBV5-6|NA|15
TGTGCCAGCAGCTATGGGACTAGATCGGGTGGAGAGCAGTACTTC
CASSYGTRSGGEQYF